Following are 26 T cell receptor beta chains from one sample sequenced in a study of identifying expanded T cells in peripheral blood. The data were produced by immunoSEQ multiplex PCR, yet TCRdb's version contains in-frame clones alone and is incomplete. The sample lists over 75,000 clones, approximately 90% occurring once. The sample taken for sequencing was blood. These receptors were taken from a person aged 18 to 70 in good health.

The rearrangement uses TRBV28 and TRBJ1-5; D is unresolved. The V gene's germline CDR1 is MDHEN and CDR2 SYDVKM. V lost 3 bases, J lost 3 bases, and 15 bases lay in between. The CDR3 contains 16 residues. The chain's CDR3 is CASSLAASIFNQPQHF. The CDR3 bases are TGTGCCAGCAGTTTGGCTGCAAGCATATTCAATCAGCCCCAGCATTTT.

The chain uses TRBV7-8 and TRBJ2-7, with no clear D. CDR3 length: 12 amino acids. Germline loops: CDR1 SGHVS, CDR2 FQNEAQ. Trimming cost V 2 bases and J 4 bases, with 6 bases left between them. The CDR3 DNA follows: TGTGCCAGCAGCTTAACTGGGTACGAGCAGTACTTC. It yields the protein CASSLTGYEQYF.

This clone was counted a single time. The chain links TRBV7-9 to TRBJ2-3, with D perhaps matching TRBD1 (6 bases). Germline V lookup: CDR1 SEHNR, CDR2 FQNEAQ (reference sequence). This CDR3 contains 14 residues. V lost 6 bases and J 2 bases, leaving 12 bases between the germline ends. The CDR3: CASRLTGLTDTQYF. The CDR3 bases are TGTGCCAGCAGGCTGACAGGACTCACAGATACGCAGTATTTT. Together with reference TRBV7-9 and TRBJ2-3, the CDR3 gives the full variable domain: DTGVSQNPRHKITKRGQNVTFRCDPISEHNRLYWYRQTLGQGPEFLTYFQNEAQLEKSRLLSDRFSAERPKGSFSTLEIQRTEQGDSAMYLCASRLTGLTDTQYFGPGTRLTVL.

This sequence joins TRBV9 and TRBJ2-2, with a weak D call TRBD1 (6 bases). The germline V and J ends were trimmed by 3 bases and 6 bases, with 15 bases remaining between them. Germline CDR1 reads SGDLS; CDR2 reads YYNGEE. This CDR3 has 15 residues. DNA of the CDR3: TGTGCCAGCAGCGAGGGGGTTCGAGCGGCCGGGGAGCTGTTTTTT. Its translation: CASSEGVRAAGELFF.

The V and J genes are TRBV9 and TRBJ2-7; TRBD2 matches at 11 bases. J lost 6 bases, V lost 4 bases, and 12 bases had no gene match. Germline lookup yields CDR1 SGDLS and CDR2 YYNGEE. The CDR3 runs to 16 residues. The CDR3 sequence: CASSNSGRAEVGEQYF. The DNA of the CDR3 is TGTGCCAGCAGCAATAGCGGGAGGGCCGAAGTCGGCGAGCAGTACTTC.

V usage is TRBV15 and J usage is TRBJ1-2; D is undetermined. Germline CDR1 and CDR2: LNHNV and YYDKDF (reference sequence). Trimming pared 8 bases from V and 4 bases from J, leaving 8 bases between. This CDR3 region has 11 residues. The CDR3 sequence is CATSLGYGYTF. The CDR3 region has the DNA TGTGCCACCTCCCTGGGCTATGGCTACACCTTC.

The chain recombines TRBV28 with TRBJ1-1, with D unclear. Germline lookup yields CDR1 MDHEN and CDR2 SYDVKM. V was trimmed by 5 bases and J by 6 bases, leaving 16 bases between them. CDR3 length: 14 residues. The CDR3, as DNA: TGTGCCAGCAGTCGGGGAGGGTTTCTATCTGAAGCTTTCTTT. This encodes CASSRGGFLSEAFF.

The chain employs TRBV15 and TRBJ2-2; no definite D call. V was shortened by 0 bases and J by 1 base, with 3 bases between the two germline ends. The CDR3 has 14 residues. The germline V gene has CDR1 LNHNV and CDR2 YYDKDF (reference sequence). The CDR3 region has the DNA TGTGCCACCAGCAGAGAGTGGAACACCGGGGAGCTGTTTTTT. It codes for CATSREWNTGELFF.

The chain joins TRBV7-6 to TRBJ2-5; D call uncertain. The CDR3 covers 12 residues. The V gene lost 4 bases and the J gene lost 3 bases, with 6 bases spanning the gap. Germline V gene data show CDR1 as SGHVS and CDR2 as FNYEAQ. Here the CDR3 reads CASSWVEETQYF. DNA for the CDR3: TGTGCCAGCAGCTGGGTTGAAGAGACCCAGTACTTC.

The J gene is TRBJ2-2, the V gene TRBV6-4; D is undetermined. V dropped 3 bases and J dropped 0 bases, with 2 bases sitting between them. Germline CDR1 and CDR2: MRHNA and SNTAGT. CDR3 length: 13 amino acids. CDR3 sequence (DNA): TGTGCCAGCAGTGAAGCGAACACCGGGGAGCTGTTTTTT. This translates into CASSEANTGELFF.

The chain employs TRBV30 and TRBJ2-7, with TRBD1 identical over 9 bases. The junction had 6 bases not matched to a gene; V was cut back by 3 bases and J by 0 bases. CDR3 size: 15 residues. The germline CDR1 and CDR2 sequences are GTSNPN and SVGIG (reference sequence). The CDR3 region is CAWSAGTGYSYEQYF. The CDR3 DNA sequence: TGTGCCTGGAGCGCCGGGACAGGGTACTCCTACGAGCAGTACTTC.

The gene calls are TRBV6-1 and TRBJ2-3; D remains ambiguous. Germline lookup yields CDR1 MNHNS and CDR2 SASEGT. The V and J ends lost 4 bases and 6 bases respectively, with 14 bases between them. This CDR3 has 14 amino acids. The CDR3 region is CASSVLFPADTQYF. For the CDR3, the DNA is TGTGCCAGCAGTGTCTTGTTCCCCGCCGATACGCAGTATTTT.

V usage is TRBV5-1 and J usage is TRBJ1-5; D is perhaps TRBD1 (5 bases). CDR3 size: 15 residues. Germline CDR1 is SGHRS and CDR2 is YFSETQ. V was trimmed by 4 bases and J by 1 base, leaving 12 bases between them. DNA for the CDR3: TGCGCCAGCAGCCCAGACAGTGGAAGCAATCAGCCCCAGCATTTT. Translated: CASSPDSGSNQPQHF.

The V gene is TRBV29-1, the J gene TRBJ2-2; TRBD1 agrees at 7 bases. Germline V gene sequence: CDR1 SQVTM, CDR2 ANQGSEA. The CDR3 has 14 amino acids. J lost 7 bases, V lost 3 bases, and 8 bases had no gene match. This CDR3 reads CSVEGTGVGGELFF. The CDR3 nucleotides are TGCAGCGTTGAGGGAACAGGGGTGGGCGGGGAGCTGTTTTTT.

The chain recombines TRBV4-1 with TRBJ2-4; possible D gene TRBD1, 6 bases. The CDR3 consists of 15 residues. V was clipped by 4 bases and J by 3 bases, with 13 bases between them. Germline V gene lookup returns CDR1 MGHRA and CDR2 YSYEKL. The CDR3 here is CASSRTGQNKNIQYF. DNA for the CDR3: TGCGCCAGCAGCCGGACCGGACAGAACAAAAACATTCAGTACTTC.

The chain joins TRBV4-2 to TRBJ1-2; a weak D match, TRBD1 (5 bases). The CDR3 runs 13 residues. Germline V gene sequence: CDR1 LGHNA, CDR2 YNFKEQ. V shed 6 bases and J shed 4 bases, with 12 bases lying between them. In DNA, the CDR3 is TGTGCCAGCAGGGGAGACAGCTCCTATGGCTACACCTTC. Translating gives CASRGDSSYGYTF.

The V and J genes are TRBV7-9 and TRBJ2-1; D is unclear. This CDR3 comprises 14 residues. V was pared by 5 bases and J by 1 base, with 9 bases between. From germline, CDR1 is SEHNR and CDR2 FQNEAQ (reference sequence). The CDR3 nucleotides read TGTGCCAGCAGCCCAGTCCTGTCCTACAATGAGCAGTTCTTC. It translates to CASSPVLSYNEQFF.

J is TRBJ1-2 and V is TRBV20-1; perhaps TRBD1 as D (5 bases). Germline V gene sequence: CDR1 DFQATT, CDR2 SNEGSKA (reference sequence). The ends were cut back, 6 bases at V and 8 bases at J, with 7 bases in the middle. The CDR3 is 9 residues long. CDR3 protein: CSAAGGYTF. The DNA of the CDR3 is TGCAGTGCCGCAGGGGGCTACACCTTC.

This clone was picked up a small number of times. The chain employs TRBV7-2 and TRBJ1-2; D is unresolved. Germline V gene sequence: CDR1 SGHTA, CDR2 FQGNSA. Deletions cut 4 bases from V and 7 bases from J, with 10 bases between. The CDR3 is 12 residues long. The CDR3 loop is CASSYETAGYTF. DNA for the CDR3: TGTGCCAGCAGCTACGAGACGGCTGGCTACACCTTC.

This clone is a singleton in its sample. The chain couples TRBV29-1 to TRBJ1-1; D is undetermined. Germline CDR1 reads SQVTM; CDR2 reads ANQGSEA. The CDR3 is 11 amino acids. V lost 4 bases, J lost 10 bases, and 13 bases lay in between. CDR3 residues: CSVAIRLRAFF. DNA for the CDR3: TGCAGCGTTGCGATCCGGTTGAGAGCTTTCTTT.

The chain recombines TRBV28 with TRBJ1-1; D possibly corresponds to TRBD1 (5 bases). This CDR3 region has 12 residues. Trimming took off 6 bases at V and 0 bases at J, with 5 bases between the two ends. Germline V gene data show CDR1 as MDHEN and CDR2 as SYDVKM. Here the CDR3 reads CASRTVNTEAFF. CDR3 nucleotide sequence: TGTGCCAGCAGGACAGTGAACACTGAAGCTTTCTTT.

The chain combines TRBV30 with TRBJ2-7; D remains ambiguous. CDR3 length: 12 residues. Trimming pared 2 bases from V and 4 bases from J, leaving 9 bases between. Germline CDR1 reads GTSNPN; CDR2 reads SVGIG (reference sequence). The CDR3 DNA reads as TGTGCCTGGAGTCCAGAATCTTACGAGCAGTACTTC. Translating gives CAWSPESYEQYF.

The chain couples TRBV7-2 to TRBJ1-5; the D is unclear. Per the germline V gene, CDR1 is SGHTA and CDR2 is FQGNSA. Trimming took 2 bases from V and 5 from J, leaving 13 bases between them. The CDR3 has 15 amino acids. CDR3 amino acids: CASSLSGSIYQPQHF. In DNA, the CDR3 is TGTGCCAGCAGCTTAAGTGGGTCCATATATCAGCCCCAGCATTTT. Together with reference TRBV7-2 and TRBJ1-5, the CDR3 gives the full variable domain: GAGVSQSPSNKVTEKGKDVELRCDPISGHTALYWYRQSLGQGLEFLIYFQGNSAPDKSGLPSDRFSAERTGGSVSTLTIQRTQQEDSAVYLCASSLSGSIYQPQHFGDGTRLSIL.

The gene calls are TRBV5-1 and TRBJ2-5, with D uncertain. There are 14 residues in the CDR3. V was pared by 3 bases and J by 1 base, with 10 bases between. From germline, CDR1 is SGHRS and CDR2 YFSETQ. The CDR3 sequence is CASSSSSIQETQYF. The DNA for the CDR3 is TGCGCCAGCAGCTCGTCCTCAATCCAAGAGACCCAGTACTTC.

The V gene is TRBV2, the J gene TRBJ2-3; D call uncertain. From germline, CDR1 is SNHLY and CDR2 FYNNEI. The CDR3 spans 14 residues. The V end was cut by 8 bases, the J end by 4 bases, with 16 bases between. The CDR3 region is CASVLEPQSDTQYF. The CDR3, as DNA: TGTGCCAGCGTCCTCGAGCCCCAGTCAGATACGCAGTATTTT.

The chain has TRBV30 and TRBJ1-2, with a weak D call TRBD1 (5 bases). The V and J ends lost 0 bases and 7 bases respectively, with 18 bases between them. Germline V gene lookup returns CDR1 GTSNPN and CDR2 SVGIG (reference sequence). The CDR3 contains 15 residues. The CDR3: CAWSVRVDSSGGYTF. The CDR3 nucleotides are TGTGCCTGGAGTGTTCGGGTTGACAGCTCGGGTGGCTACACCTTC. Full variable domain (rest looked up from reference TRBV30 and TRBJ1-2): SQTIHQWPATLVQPVGSPLSLECTVEGTSNPNLYWYRQAAGRGLQLLFYSVGIGQISSEVPQNLSASRPQDRQFILSSKKLLLSDSGFYLCAWSVRVDSSGGYTFGSGTRLTVV.